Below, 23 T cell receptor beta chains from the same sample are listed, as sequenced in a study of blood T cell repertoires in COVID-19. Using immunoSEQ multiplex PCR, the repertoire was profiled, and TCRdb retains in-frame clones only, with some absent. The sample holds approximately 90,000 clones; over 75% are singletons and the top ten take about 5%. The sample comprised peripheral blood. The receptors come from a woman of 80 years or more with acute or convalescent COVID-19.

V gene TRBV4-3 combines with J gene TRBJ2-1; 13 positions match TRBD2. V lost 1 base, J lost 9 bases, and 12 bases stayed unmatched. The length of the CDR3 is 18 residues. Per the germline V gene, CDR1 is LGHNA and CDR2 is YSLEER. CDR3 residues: CASSQVPLTSGGLGEQFF. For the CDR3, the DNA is TGCGCCAGCAGCCAAGTCCCCCTGACTAGCGGGGGGCTTGGTGAGCAGTTCTTC.

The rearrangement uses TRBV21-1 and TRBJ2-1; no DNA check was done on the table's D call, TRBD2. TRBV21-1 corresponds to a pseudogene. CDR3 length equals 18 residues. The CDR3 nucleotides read TGTGCCAGCAGCCCGCCGCCCCCCCCTAGCGGGAGTGACAATGAGCAGTTCTTC. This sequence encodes CASSPPPPPSGSDNEQFF.

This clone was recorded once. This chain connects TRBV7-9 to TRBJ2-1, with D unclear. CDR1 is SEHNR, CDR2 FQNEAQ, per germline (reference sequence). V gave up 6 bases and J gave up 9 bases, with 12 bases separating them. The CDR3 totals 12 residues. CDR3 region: CASSFLSSEQFF. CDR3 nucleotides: TGTGCCAGCAGTTTCCTTAGCAGTGAGCAGTTCTTC.

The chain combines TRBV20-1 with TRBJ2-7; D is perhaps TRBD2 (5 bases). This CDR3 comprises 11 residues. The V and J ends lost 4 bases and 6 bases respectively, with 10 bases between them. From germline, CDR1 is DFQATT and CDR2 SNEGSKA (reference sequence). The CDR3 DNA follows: TGCAGTGCTACACCCGCGGGCGAGCAGTACTTC. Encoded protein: CSATPAGEQYF.

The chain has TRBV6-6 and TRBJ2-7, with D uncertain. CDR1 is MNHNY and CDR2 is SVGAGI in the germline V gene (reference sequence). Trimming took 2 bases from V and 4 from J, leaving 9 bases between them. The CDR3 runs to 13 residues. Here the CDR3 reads CASSYGDGYEQYF. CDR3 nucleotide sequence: TGTGCCAGCAGTTACGGAGACGGGTACGAGCAGTACTTC.

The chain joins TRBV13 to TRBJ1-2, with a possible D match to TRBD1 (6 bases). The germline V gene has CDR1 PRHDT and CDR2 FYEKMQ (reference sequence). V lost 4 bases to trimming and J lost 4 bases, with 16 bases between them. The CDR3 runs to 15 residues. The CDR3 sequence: CASSSGTTKGYGYTF. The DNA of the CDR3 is TGTGCCAGCAGCTCTGGGACAACCAAGGGCTATGGCTACACCTTC.

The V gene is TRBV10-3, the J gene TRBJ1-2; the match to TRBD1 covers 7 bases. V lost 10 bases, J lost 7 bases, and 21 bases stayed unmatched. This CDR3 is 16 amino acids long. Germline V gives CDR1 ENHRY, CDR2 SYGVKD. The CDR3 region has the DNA TGTGCCACCGGAGCGGACAGGTTCTCGTCTTTCAGTGGCTACACCTTC. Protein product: CATGADRFSSFSGYTF.

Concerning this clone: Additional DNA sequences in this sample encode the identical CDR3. The CDR3: CSVEVAGEKLFF. The CDR3 nucleotides are TGCAGCGTTGAAGTCGCGGGGGAAAAACTGTTTTTT. The V call is TRBV29-1, the J call TRBJ1-4, with D unclear. Looked up from germline, CDR1 is SQVTM and CDR2 is ANQGSEA. V gave up 1 base and J gave up 8 bases, with 8 bases separating them. CDR3 length: 12 amino acids.

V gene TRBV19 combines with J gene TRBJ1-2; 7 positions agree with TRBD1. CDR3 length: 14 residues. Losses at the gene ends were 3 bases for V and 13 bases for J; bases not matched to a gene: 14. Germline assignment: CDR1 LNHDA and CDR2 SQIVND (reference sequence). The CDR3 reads CASSISGTATFPTF. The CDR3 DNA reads TGTGCCAGTAGTATCTCCGGGACAGCCACCTTTCCCACCTTC.

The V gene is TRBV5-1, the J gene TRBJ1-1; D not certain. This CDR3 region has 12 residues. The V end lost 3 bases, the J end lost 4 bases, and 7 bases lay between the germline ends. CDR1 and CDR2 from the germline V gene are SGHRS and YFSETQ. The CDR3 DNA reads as TGCGCCAGCAGCTCTGGCCCCACTGAAGCTTTCTTT. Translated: CASSSGPTEAFF.

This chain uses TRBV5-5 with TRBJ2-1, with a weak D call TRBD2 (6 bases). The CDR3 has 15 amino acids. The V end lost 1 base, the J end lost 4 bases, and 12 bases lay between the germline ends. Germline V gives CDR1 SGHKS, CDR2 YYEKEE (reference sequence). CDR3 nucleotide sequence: TGTGCCAGCAGCTTGTCGGGACTGGAATACAATGAGCAGTTCTTC. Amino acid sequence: CASSLSGLEYNEQFF. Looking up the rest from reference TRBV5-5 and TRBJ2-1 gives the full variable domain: DAGVTQSPTHLIKTRGQQVTLRCSPISGHKSVSWYQQVLGQGPQFIFQYYEKEERGRGNFPDRFSARQFPNYSSELNVNALLLGDSALYLCASSLSGLEYNEQFFGPGTRLTVL.

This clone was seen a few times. CDR3 nucleotides: TGCACCAGCAGCCAAGATCCGCGGGTTAGCACAGATACGCAGTATTTT. This sequence encodes CTSSQDPRVSTDTQYF. V and J are TRBV1 and TRBJ2-3; whether TRBD2, the table's D call, matches the DNA was not checked. TRBV1 is a listed pseudogene. The CDR3 length is 16 residues.

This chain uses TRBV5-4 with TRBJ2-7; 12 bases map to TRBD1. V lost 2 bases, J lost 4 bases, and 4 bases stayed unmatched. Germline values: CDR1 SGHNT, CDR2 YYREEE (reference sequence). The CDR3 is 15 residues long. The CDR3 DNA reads TGTGCCAGCAGCTTTGGGACAGGGGGCGGGTACGAGCAGTACTTC. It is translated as CASSFGTGGGYEQYF. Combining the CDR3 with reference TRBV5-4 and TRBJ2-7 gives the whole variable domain ETGVTQSPTHLIKTRGQQVTLRCSSQSGHNTVSWYQQALGQGPQFIFQYYREEENGRGNFPPRFSGLQFPNYSSELNVNALELDDSALYLCASSFGTGGGYEQYFGPGTRLTVT.

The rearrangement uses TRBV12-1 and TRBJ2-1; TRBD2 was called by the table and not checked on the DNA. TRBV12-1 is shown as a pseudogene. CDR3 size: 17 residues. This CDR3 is CASSFQPRTSGCNEQFF. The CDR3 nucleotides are TGTGCCAGCAGCTTTCAACCTCGGACTAGCGGGTGCAATGAGCAGTTCTTC.

DNA for the CDR3: TGTGCCAGCAGCCAAGGGCAGGGGGCGAACGAGCAGTACTTC. It translates to CASSQGQGANEQYF. The J gene is TRBJ2-7, the V gene TRBV3-1 (or the pseudogene TRBV3-2); TRBD1 matches 8 bases. Germline CDR1 LGHDT, CDR2 YNNKEL (reference sequence). The V and J ends lost 1 base and 5 bases, in that order; junction bases with no gene match: 4. This CDR3 is built from 14 residues.

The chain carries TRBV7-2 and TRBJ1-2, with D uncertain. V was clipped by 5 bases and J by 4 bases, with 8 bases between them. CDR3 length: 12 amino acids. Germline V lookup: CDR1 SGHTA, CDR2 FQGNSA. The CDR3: CASSQLSYGYTF. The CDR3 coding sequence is TGTGCCAGCAGCCAGTTGTCCTATGGCTACACCTTC. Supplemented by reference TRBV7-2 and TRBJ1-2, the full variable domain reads GAGVSQSPSNKVTEKGKDVELRCDPISGHTALYWYRQSLGQGLEFLIYFQGNSAPDKSGLPSDRFSAERTGGSVSTLTIQRTQQEDSAVYLCASSQLSYGYTFGSGTRLTVV.

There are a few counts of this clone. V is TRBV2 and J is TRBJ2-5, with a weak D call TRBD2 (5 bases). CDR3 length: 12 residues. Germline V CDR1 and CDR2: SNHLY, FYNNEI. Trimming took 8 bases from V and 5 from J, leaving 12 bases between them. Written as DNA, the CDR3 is TGTGCCAGCCACCGCGGGTCGGAGACCCAGTACTTC. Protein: CASHRGSETQYF.

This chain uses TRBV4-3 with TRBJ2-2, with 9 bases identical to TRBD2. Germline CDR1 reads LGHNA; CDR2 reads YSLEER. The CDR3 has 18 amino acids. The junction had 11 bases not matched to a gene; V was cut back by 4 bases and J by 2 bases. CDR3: CASSRRVGGGANTGELFF. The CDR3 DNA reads TGCGCCAGCAGCCGAAGGGTCGGCGGGGGGGCCAACACCGGGGAGCTGTTTTTT.

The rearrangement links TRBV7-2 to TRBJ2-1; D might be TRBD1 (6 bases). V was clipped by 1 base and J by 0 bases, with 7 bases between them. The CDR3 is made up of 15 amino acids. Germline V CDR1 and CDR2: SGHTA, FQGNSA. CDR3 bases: TGTGCCAGCAGCTTAGAAGGGGGCTCCTACAATGAGCAGTTCTTC. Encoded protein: CASSLEGGSYNEQFF. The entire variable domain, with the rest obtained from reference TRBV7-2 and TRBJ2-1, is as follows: GAGVSQSPSNKVTEKGKDVELRCDPISGHTALYWYRQSLGQGLEFLIYFQGNSAPDKSGLPSDRFSAERTGGSVSTLTIQRTQQEDSAVYLCASSLEGGSYNEQFFGPGTRLTVL.

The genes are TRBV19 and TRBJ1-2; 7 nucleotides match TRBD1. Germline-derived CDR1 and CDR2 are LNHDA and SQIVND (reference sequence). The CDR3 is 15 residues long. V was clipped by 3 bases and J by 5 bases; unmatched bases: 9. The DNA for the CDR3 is TGTGCCAGTAGTATTGGTTCACAGGGGAGGTATGGCTACACCTTC. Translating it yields CASSIGSQGRYGYTF.

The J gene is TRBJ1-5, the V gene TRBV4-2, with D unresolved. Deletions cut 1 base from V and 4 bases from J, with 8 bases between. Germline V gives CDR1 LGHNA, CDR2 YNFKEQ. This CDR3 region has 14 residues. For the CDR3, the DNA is TGTGCCAGCAGCCAAGTCAGTTCAAATCAGCCCCAGCATTTT. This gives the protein CASSQVSSNQPQHF.

The CDR3 region has the DNA TGTGCCAGCAGCTTAGTCGGTCTAGAGCAGTACTTC. It encodes CASSLVGLEQYF. J is TRBJ2-7 and V is TRBV7-9; no clear D. CDR1 is SEHNR, CDR2 FQNEAQ, per germline (reference sequence). V lost 1 base and J lost 7, with 8 bases in between. There are 12 residues in the CDR3. Full variable domain (missing parts from reference TRBV7-9 and TRBJ2-7): DTGVSQNPRHKITKRGQNVTFRCDPISEHNRLYWYRQTLGQGPEFLTYFQNEAQLEKSRLLSDRFSAERPKGSFSTLEIQRTEQGDSAMYLCASSLVGLEQYFGPGTRLTVT.

The CDR3 loop is CASRPGGTDTQYF. The CDR3 region has the DNA TGTGCCAGCAGACCAGGGGGCACAGATACGCAGTATTTT. The chain has TRBV5-4 and TRBJ2-3, with D possibly matching TRBD1 (6 bases). The CDR3 spans 13 residues. Trimming removed 5 bases from V and 1 base from J, with 8 bases in between. The germline V gene encodes CDR1 SGHNT and CDR2 YYREEE (reference sequence).